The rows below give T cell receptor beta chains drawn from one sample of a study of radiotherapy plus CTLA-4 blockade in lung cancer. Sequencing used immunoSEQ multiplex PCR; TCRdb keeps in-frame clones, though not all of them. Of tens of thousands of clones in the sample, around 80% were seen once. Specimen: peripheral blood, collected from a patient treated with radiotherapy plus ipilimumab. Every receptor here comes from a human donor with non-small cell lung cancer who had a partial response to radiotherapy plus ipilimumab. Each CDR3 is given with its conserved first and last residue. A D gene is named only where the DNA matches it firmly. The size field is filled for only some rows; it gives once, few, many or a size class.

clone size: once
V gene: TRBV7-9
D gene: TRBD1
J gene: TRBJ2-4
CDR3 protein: CASSPNTGGAGNIQYF
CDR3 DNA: TGTGCCAGCAGCCCCAATACAGGGGGCGCGGGAAACATTCAGTACTTC

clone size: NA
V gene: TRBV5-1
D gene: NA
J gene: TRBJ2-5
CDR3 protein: CASSFTSGETQYF
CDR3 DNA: TGCGCCAGCAGCTTCACTAGTGGGGAGACCCAGTACTTC

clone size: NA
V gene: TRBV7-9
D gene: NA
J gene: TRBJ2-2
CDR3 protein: CASSPSQWELFF
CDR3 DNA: TGTGCCAGCAGCCCCAGTCAGTGGGAGCTGTTTTTT

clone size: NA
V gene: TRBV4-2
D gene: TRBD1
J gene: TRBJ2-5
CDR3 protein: CASSQADRGQETQYF
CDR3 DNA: TGTGCCAGCAGCCAAGCGGACAGGGGCCAAGAGACCCAGTACTTC

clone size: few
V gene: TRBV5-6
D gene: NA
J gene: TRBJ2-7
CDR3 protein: CASSLPPRNEQYF
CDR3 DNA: TGTGCCAGCAGCTTGCCGCCCAGGAACGAGCAGTACTTC

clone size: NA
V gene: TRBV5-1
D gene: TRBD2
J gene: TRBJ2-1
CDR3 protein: CASSYTSASYNEQFF
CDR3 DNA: TGCGCCAGCAGCTACACTAGCGCCTCCTACAATGAGCAGTTCTTC

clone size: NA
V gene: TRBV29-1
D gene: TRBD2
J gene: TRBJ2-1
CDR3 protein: CSVRSGGGDEQFF
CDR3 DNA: TGCAGCGTCCGGTCGGGGGGGGGCGATGAGCAGTTCTTC

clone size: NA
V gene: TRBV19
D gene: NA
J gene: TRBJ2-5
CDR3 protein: CASSIDGQRQETQYF
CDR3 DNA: TGTGCCAGTAGTATCGACGGACAACGACAAGAGACCCAGTACTTC

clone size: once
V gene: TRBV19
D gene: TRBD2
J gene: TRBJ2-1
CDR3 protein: CATGLAGRDEQFF
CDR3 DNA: TGTGCCACTGGACTAGCGGGGAGGGATGAGCAGTTCTTC

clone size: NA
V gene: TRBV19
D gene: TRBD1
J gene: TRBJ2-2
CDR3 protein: CASTGTGGFAGELFF
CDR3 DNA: TGTGCCAGTACCGGGACAGGGGGCTTTGCCGGGGAGCTGTTTTTT

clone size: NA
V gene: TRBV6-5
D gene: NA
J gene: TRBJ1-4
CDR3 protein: CASSYSSRGEKLFF
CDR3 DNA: TGTGCCAGCAGTTACTCCTCCCGAGGAGAAAAACTGTTTTTT

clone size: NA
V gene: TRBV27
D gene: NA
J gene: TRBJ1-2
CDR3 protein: CASSTPPNYGYTF
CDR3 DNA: TGTGCCAGCAGCACACCGCCTAACTATGGCTACACCTTC

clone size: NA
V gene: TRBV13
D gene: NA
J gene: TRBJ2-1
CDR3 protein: CASSLVSNSYNEQFF
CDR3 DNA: TGTGCCAGCAGCTTAGTCTCTAATTCCTACAATGAGCAGTTCTTC

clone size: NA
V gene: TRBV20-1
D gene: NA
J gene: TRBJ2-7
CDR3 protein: CSAHQGGEQYF
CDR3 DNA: TGCAGTGCTCACCAGGGAGGCGAGCAGTACTTC

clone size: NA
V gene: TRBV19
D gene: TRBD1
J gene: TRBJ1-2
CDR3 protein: CASSLSHTGGFGYTF
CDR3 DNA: TGTGCCAGTAGTCTATCTCATACAGGGGGCTTTGGCTACACCTTC

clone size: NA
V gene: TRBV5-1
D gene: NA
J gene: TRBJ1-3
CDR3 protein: CASSISTLSSGNTIYF
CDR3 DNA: TGCGCCAGCAGCATCTCAACACTAAGCTCTGGAAACACCATATATTTT

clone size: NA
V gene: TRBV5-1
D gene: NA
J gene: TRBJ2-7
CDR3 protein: CASSLVRGSYEQYF
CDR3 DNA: TGCGCCAGCAGCTTGGTTAGGGGCTCCTACGAGCAGTACTTC

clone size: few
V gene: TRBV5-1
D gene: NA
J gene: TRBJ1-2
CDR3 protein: CASSPGTNYGYTF
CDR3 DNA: TGCGCCAGCAGCCCCGGGACAAACTATGGCTACACCTTC

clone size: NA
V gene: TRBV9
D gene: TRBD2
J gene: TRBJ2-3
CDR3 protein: CASSPRLAGGGSSTDTQYF
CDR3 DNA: TGTGCCAGCAGCCCCCGCCTAGCGGGGGGAGGCTCTAGCACAGATACGCAGTATTTT

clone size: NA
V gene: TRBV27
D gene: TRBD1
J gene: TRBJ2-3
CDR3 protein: CASILTGTDTQYF
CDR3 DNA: TGTGCCAGCATCCTGACAGGGACAGATACGCAGTATTTT

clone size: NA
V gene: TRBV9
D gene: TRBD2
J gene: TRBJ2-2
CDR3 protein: CASSVDPAGVGAGELFF
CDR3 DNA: TGTGCCAGCAGCGTAGATCCAGCGGGGGTGGGAGCCGGGGAGCTGTTTTTT

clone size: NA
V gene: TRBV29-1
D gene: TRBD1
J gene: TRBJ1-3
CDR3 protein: CSVRGQGHTIYF
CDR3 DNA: TGCAGCGTTCGGGGACAGGGGCACACCATATATTTT

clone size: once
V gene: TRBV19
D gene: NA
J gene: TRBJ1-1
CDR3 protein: CASSARGSYEAFF
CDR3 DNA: TGTGCCAGTAGTGCCCGGGGTTCCTATGAAGCTTTCTTT

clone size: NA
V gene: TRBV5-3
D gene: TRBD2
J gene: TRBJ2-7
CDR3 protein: CARSFGTSGTSYEQYF
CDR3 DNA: TGTGCCAGAAGCTTTGGGACTAGCGGGACCTCCTACGAGCAGTACTTC

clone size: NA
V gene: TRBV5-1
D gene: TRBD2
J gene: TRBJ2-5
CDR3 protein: CASSTTGTSGAKETQYF
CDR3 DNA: TGCGCCAGCAGCACCACCGGGACTAGCGGGGCCAAAGAGACCCAGTACTTC

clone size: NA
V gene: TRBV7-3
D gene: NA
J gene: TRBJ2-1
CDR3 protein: CASSLIAPNHEQFF
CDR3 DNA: TGTGCCAGCAGCTTAATTGCTCCTAATCATGAGCAGTTCTTC

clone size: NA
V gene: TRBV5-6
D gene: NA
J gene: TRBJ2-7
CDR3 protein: CASSFGTNYEQYF
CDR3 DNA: TGTGCCAGCAGCTTTGGGACAAACTACGAGCAGTACTTC

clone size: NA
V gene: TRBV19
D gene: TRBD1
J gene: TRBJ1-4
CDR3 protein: CASSISGTGGDEKLFF
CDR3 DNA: TGTGCCAGTAGTATAAGCGGAACAGGGGGGGACGAAAAACTGTTTTTT

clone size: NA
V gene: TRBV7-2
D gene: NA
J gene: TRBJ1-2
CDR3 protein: CASSLDSGSAVYGYTF
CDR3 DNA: TGTGCCAGCAGCTTAGACTCCGGCAGTGCGGTCTATGGCTACACCTTC

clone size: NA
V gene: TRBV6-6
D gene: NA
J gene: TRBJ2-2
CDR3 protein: CASSALSKGELFF
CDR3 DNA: TGTGCCAGCAGTGCCTTGAGTAAAGGGGAGCTGTTTTTT

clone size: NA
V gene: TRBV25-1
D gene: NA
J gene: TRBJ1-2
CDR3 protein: CASSESQGRLKGYTF
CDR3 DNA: TGTGCCAGCAGTGAATCTCAGGGTCGGCTAAAAGGCTACACCTTC

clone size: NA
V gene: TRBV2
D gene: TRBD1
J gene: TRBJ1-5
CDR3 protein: CASMKDRAGIHSNQPQHF
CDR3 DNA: TGTGCCAGCATGAAAGACAGGGCGGGAATTCATAGCAATCAGCCCCAGCATTTT

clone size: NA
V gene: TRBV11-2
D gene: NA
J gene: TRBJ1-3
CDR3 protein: CASSFGEASSGNTIYF
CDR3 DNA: TGTGCCAGCAGCTTTGGTGAGGCTTCCTCTGGAAACACCATATATTTT

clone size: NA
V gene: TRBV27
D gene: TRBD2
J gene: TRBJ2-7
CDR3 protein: CASSRTSGGYEQYF
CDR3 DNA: TGTGCCAGCAGTCGGACTAGCGGGGGCTACGAGCAGTACTTC

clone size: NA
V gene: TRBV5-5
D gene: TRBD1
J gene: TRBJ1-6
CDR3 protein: CASSLGDREDSPLHF
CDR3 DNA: TGTGCCAGCAGCTTGGGCGACAGGGAGGATTCACCCCTCCACTTT

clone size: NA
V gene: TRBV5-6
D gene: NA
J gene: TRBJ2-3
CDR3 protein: CASSLGGTSTDTQYF
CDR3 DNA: TGTGCCAGCAGCTTGGGGGGCACTAGCACAGATACGCAGTATTTT

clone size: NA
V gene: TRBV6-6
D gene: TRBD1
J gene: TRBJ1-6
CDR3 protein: CASSGTGDSPLHF
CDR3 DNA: TGTGCCAGCAGTGGGACAGGGGACTCACCCCTCCACTTT